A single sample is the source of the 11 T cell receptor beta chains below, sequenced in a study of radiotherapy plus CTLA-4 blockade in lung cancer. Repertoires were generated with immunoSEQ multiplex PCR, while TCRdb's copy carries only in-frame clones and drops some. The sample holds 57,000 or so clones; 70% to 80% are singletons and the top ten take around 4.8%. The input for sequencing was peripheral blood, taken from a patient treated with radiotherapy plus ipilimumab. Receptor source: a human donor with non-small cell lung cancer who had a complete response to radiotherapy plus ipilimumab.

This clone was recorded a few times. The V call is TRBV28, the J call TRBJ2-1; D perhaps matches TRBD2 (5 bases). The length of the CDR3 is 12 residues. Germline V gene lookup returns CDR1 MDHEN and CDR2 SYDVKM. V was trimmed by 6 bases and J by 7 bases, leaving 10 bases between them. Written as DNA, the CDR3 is TGTGCCAGCAGCCGGACTTGGAATGAGCAGTTCTTC. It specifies CASSRTWNEQFF.

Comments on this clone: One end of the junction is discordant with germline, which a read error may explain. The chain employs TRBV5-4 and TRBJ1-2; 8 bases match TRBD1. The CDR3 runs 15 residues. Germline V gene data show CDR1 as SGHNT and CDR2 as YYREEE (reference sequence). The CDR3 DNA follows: TGTGCCAGCAGGTTGGACAGGGACAATAACTATGGCTACACCTTC. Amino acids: CASRLDRDNNYGYTF.

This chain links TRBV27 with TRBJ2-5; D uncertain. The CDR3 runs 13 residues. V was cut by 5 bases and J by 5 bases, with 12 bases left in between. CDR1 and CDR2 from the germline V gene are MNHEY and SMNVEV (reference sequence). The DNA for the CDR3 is TGTGCCAGCAGTGTGTACAATCGCGAGACCCAGTACTTC. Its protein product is CASSVYNRETQYF.

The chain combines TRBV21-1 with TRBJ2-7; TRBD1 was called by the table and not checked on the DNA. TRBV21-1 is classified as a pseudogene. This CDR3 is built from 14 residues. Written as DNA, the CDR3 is TGTGCCAGCTACCAGGGTGTGATCTCCTACGAGCAGTACGTC. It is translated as CASYQGVISYEQYV.

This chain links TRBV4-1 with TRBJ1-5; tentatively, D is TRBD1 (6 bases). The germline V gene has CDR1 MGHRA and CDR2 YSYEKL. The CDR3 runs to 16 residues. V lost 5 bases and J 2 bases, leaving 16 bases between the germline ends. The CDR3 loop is CASSLRGAGGNQPQHF. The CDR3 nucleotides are TGCGCCAGCAGCTTGAGGGGGGCTGGCGGCAATCAGCCCCAGCATTTT.

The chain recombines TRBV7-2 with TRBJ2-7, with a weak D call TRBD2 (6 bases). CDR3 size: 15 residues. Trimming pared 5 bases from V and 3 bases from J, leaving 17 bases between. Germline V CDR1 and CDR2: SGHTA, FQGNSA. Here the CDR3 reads CASSARLGLGYEQYF. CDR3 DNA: TGTGCCAGCAGCGCCAGACTAGGCTTGGGCTACGAGCAGTACTTC.

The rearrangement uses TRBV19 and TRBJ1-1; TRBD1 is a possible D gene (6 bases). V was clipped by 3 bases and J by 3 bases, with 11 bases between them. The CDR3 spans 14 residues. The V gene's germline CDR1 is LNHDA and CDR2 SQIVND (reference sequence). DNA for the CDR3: TGTGCCAGTAGTATTCTTAGGGGGGACACTGAAGCTTTCTTT. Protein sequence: CASSILRGDTEAFF.

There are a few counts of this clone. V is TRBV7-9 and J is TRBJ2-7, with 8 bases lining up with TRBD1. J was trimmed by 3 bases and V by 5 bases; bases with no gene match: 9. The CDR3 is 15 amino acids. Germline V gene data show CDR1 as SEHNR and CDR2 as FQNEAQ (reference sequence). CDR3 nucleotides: TGTGCCAGCAGCCCTGACAGGGGTCGGTACTACGAGCAGTACTTC. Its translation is CASSPDRGRYYEQYF. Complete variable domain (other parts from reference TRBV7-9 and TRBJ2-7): DTGVSQNPRHKITKRGQNVTFRCDPISEHNRLYWYRQTLGQGPEFLTYFQNEAQLEKSRLLSDRFSAERPKGSFSTLEIQRTEQGDSAMYLCASSPDRGRYYEQYFGPGTRLTVT.

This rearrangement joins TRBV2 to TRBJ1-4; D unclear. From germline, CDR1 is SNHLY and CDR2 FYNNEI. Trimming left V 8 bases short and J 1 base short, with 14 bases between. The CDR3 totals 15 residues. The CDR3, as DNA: TGTGCCAGCCAAGTGGGGATGCAAACTAATGAAAAACTGTTTTTT. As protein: CASQVGMQTNEKLFF.

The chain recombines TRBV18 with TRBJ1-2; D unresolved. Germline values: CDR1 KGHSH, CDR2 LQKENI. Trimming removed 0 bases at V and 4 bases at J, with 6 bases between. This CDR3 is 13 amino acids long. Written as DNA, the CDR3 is TGTGCCAGCTCACCACCGGGTCTCTATGGCTACACCTTC. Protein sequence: CASSPPGLYGYTF.

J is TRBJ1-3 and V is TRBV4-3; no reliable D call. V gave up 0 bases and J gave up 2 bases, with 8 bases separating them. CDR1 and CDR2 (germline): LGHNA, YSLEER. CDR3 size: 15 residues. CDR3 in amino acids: CASSQDSKAGNTIYF. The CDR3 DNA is TGCGCCAGCAGCCAAGATTCGAAAGCTGGAAACACCATATATTTT.